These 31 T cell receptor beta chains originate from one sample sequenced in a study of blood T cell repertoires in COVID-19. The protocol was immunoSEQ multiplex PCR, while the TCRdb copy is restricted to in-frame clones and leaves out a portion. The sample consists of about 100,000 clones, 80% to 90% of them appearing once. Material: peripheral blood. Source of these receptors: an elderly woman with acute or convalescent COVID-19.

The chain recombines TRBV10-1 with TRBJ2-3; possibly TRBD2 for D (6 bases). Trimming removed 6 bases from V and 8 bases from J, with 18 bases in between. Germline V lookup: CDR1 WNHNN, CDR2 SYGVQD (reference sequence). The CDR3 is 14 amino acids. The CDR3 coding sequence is TGCGCCAGCAGCGTCGGGGCGCCGCGGGGTACGCAGTATTTT. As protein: CASSVGAPRGTQYF.

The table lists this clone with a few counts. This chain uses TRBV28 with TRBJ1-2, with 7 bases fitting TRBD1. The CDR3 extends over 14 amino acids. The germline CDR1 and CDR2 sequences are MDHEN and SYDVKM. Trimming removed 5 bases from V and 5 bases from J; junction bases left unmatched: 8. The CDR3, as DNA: TGTGCCAGCAGTACAACCGAGGGGGCTTATGGCTACACCTTC. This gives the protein CASSTTEGAYGYTF.

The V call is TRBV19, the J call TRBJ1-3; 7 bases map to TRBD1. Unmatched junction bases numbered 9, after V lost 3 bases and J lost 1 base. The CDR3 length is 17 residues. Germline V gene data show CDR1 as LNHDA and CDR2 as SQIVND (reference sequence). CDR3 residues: CASSIDQGTASGNTIYF. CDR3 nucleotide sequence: TGTGCCAGTAGTATTGATCAGGGGACAGCGTCTGGAAACACCATATATTTT. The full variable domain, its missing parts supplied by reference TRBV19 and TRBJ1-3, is DGGITQSPKYLFRKEGQNVTLSCEQNLNHDAMYWYRQDPGQGLRLIYYSQIVNDFQKGDIAEGYSVSREKKESFPLTVTSAQKNPTAFYLCASSIDQGTASGNTIYFGEGSWLTVV.

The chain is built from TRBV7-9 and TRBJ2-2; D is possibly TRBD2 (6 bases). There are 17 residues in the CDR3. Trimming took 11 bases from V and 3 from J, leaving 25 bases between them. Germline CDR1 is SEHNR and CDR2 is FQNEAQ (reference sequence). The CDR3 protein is CARAEWTGGGDTGELFF. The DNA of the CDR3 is TGTGCCCGAGCCGAATGGACGGGTGGAGGGGACACCGGGGAGCTGTTTTTT.

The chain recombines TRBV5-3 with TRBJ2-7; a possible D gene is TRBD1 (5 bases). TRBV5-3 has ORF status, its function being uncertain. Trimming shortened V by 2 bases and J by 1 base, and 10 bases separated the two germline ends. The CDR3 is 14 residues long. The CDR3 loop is CARSFGRASYEQYF. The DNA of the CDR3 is TGTGCCAGAAGCTTCGGCAGGGCTTCCTACGAGCAGTACTTC.

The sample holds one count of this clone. The CDR3 DNA is TGCGCCAGCAGCCAAGATTATGCAGCCGGGGAGCTGTTTTTT. Encoded protein: CASSQDYAAGELFF. The chain carries TRBV4-3 and TRBJ2-2, with no clear D. The CDR3 spans 14 residues. The germline V gene has CDR1 LGHNA and CDR2 YSLEER. V was trimmed by 0 bases and J by 6 bases, leaving 8 bases between them.

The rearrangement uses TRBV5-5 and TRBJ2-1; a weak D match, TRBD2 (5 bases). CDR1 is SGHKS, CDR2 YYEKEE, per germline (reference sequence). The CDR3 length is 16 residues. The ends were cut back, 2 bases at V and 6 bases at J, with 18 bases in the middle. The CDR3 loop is CASSLETTRLSNEQFF. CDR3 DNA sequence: TGTGCCAGCAGCTTAGAGACTACCAGATTATCCAATGAGCAGTTCTTC. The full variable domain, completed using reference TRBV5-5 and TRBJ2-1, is DAGVTQSPTHLIKTRGQQVTLRCSPISGHKSVSWYQQVLGQGPQFIFQYYEKEERGRGNFPDRFSARQFPNYSSELNVNALLLGDSALYLCASSLETTRLSNEQFFGPGTRLTVL.

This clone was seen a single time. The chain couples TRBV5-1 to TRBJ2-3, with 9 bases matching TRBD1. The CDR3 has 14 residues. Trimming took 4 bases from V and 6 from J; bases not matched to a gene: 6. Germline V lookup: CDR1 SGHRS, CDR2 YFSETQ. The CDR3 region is CASSITGGSDTQYF. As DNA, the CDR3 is TGCGCCAGCAGCATAACAGGGGGCTCTGATACGCAGTATTTT.

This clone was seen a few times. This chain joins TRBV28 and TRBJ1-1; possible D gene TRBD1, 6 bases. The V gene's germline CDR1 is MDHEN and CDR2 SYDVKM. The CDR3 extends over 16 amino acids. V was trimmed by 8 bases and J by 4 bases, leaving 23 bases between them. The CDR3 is CASASRFGGGFTEAFF. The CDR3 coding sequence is TGTGCCAGCGCCTCCCGTTTTGGGGGCGGCTTCACTGAAGCTTTCTTT.

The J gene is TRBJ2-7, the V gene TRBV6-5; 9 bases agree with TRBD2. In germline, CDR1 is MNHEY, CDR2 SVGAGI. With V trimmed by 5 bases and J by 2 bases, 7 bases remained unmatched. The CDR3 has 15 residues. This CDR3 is CASSSSGGGAYEQYF. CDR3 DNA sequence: TGTGCCAGCAGTAGTTCGGGCGGGGGGGCCTACGAGCAGTACTTC.

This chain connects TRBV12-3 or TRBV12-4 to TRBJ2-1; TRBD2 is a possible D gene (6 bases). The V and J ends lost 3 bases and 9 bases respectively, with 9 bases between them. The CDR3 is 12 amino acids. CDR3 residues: CASSFGGVEQFF. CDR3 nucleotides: TGTGCCAGCAGTTTTGGAGGGGTTGAGCAGTTCTTC.

Here the CDR3 DNA reads TGTGCCAGCAGTCCGCCCGACAGGGACTACGAGCAGTACTTC. Its protein product is CASSPPDRDYEQYF. The chain employs TRBV28 and TRBJ2-7, with 7 bases fitting TRBD1. Germline CDR1 MDHEN, CDR2 SYDVKM. This CDR3 has 14 residues. V was clipped by 5 bases and J by 3 bases; unmatched bases: 7. The whole variable domain, filled in from reference TRBV28 and TRBJ2-7, reads DVKVTQSSRYLVKRTGEKVFLECVQDMDHENMFWYRQDPGLGLRLIYFSYDVKMKEKGDIPEGYSVSREKKERFSLILESASTNQTSMYLCASSPPDRDYEQYFGPGTRLTVT.

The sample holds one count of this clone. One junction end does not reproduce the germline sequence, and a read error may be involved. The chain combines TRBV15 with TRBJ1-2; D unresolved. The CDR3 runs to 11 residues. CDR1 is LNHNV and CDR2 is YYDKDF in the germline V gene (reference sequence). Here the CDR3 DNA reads TGTGCCACCAGCCGAGACGGAGCCGACACCTTC. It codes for CATSRDGADTF.

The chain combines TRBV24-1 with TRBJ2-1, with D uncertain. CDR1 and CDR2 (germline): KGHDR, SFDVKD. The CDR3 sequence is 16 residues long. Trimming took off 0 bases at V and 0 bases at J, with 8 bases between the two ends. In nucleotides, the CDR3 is TGTGCCACCAGTGATTTGAAGCCGAGCTCCTACAATGAGCAGTTCTTC. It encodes CATSDLKPSSYNEQFF.

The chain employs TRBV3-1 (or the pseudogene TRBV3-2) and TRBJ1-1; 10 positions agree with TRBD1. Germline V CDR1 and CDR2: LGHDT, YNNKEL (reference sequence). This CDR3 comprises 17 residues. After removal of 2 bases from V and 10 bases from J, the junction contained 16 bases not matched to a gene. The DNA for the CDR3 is TGTGCCAGCAGCCAATACCCGACAGGGGGCTCGTTTTTTGTAGCTTTCTTT. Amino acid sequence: CASSQYPTGGSFFVAFF.

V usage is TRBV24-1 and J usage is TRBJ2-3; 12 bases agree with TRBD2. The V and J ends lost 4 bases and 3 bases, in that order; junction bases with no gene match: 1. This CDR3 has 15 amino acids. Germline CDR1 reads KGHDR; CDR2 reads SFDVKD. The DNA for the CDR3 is TGTGCCACCAGTGACGGGACTAGCGGGACAGATACGCAGTATTTT. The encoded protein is CATSDGTSGTDTQYF.

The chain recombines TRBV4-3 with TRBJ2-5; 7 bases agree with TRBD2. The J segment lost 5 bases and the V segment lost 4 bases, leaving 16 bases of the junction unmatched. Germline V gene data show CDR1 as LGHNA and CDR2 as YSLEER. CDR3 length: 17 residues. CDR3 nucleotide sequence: TGCGCCAGCAGCCTCTCGGGGGGTAGCGCCCGAGCGGAGACCCAGTACTTC. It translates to CASSLSGGSARAETQYF.

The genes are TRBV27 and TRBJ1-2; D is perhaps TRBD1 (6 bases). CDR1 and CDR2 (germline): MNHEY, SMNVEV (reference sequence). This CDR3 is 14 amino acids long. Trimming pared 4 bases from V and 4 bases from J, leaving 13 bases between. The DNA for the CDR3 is TGTGCCAGCAGTTATAAGACAGGTCCCTATGGCTACACCTTC. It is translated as CASSYKTGPYGYTF.

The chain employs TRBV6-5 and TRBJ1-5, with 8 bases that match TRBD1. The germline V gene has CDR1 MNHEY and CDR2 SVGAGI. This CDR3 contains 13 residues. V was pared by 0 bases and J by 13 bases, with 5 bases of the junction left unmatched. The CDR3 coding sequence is TGTGCCAGCAGTTACTCTGCGCGGGACAGGCAGCATTTT. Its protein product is CASSYSARDRQHF.

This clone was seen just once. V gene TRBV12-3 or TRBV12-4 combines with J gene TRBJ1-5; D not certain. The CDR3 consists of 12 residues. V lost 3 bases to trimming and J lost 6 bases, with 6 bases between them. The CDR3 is CASSFPLQPQHF. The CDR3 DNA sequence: TGTGCCAGCAGTTTCCCCCTTCAGCCCCAGCATTTT.

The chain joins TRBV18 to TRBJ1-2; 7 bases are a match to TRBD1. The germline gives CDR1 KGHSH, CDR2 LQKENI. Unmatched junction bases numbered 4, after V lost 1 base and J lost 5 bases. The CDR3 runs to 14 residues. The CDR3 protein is CASSPQGALYGYTF. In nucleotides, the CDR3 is TGTGCCAGCTCACCACAGGGGGCACTGTATGGCTACACCTTC.

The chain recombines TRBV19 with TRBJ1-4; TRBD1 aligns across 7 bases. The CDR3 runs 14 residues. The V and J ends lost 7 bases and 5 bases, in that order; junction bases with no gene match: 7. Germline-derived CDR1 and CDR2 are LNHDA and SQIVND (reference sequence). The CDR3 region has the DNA TGTGCCAGTATTGGGACAGCAGAAAATGAAAAACTGTTTTTT. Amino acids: CASIGTAENEKLFF.

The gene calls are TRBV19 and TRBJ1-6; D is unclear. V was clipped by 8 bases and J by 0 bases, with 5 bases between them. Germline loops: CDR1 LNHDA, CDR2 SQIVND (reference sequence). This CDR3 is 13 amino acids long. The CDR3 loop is CASAGSYNSPLHF. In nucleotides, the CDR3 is TGTGCCAGTGCCGGCTCCTATAATTCACCCCTCCACTTT.

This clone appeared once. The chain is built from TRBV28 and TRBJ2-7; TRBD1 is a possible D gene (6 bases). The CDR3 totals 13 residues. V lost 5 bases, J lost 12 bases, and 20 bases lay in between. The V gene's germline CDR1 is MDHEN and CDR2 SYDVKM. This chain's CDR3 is CASSVGGHTLWYF. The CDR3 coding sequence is TGTGCCAGCAGTGTAGGGGGACACACTCTCTGGTACTTC.

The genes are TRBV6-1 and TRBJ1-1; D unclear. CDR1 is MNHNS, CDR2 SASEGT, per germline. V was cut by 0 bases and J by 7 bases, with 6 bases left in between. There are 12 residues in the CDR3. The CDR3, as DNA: TGTGCCAGCAGTGAAGCGGGCCATGAAGCTTTCTTT. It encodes CASSEAGHEAFF.

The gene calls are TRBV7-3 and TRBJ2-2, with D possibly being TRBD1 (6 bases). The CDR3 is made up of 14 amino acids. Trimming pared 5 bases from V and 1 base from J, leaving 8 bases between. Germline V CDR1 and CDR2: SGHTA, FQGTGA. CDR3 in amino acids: CASSPGQNTGELFF. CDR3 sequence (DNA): TGTGCCAGCAGCCCGGGACAGAACACCGGGGAGCTGTTTTTT.

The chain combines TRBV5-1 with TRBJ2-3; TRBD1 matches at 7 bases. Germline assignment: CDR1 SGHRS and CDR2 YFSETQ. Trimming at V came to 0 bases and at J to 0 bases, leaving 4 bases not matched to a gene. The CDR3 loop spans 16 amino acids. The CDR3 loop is CASSLGTGVSTDTQYF. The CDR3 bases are TGCGCCAGCAGCTTGGGAACAGGGGTTAGCACAGATACGCAGTATTTT.

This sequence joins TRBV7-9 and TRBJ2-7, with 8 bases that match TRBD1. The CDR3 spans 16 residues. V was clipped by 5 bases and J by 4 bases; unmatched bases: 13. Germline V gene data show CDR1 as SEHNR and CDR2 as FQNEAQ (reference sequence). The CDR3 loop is CASSPTRTGIGYEQYF. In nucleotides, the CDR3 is TGTGCCAGCAGCCCCACTAGGACAGGGATTGGGTACGAGCAGTACTTC.

CDR3 coding DNA: TGTGCCAGCAGAGTACCCGGGAGGGGGGGACTCTCCTACGAGCAGTACTTC. It is translated as CASRVPGRGGLSYEQYF. This sequence joins TRBV21-1 and TRBJ2-7; the table's D call TRBD2 went unverified against the DNA. TRBV21-1 corresponds to a pseudogene. CDR3 length: 17 amino acids.

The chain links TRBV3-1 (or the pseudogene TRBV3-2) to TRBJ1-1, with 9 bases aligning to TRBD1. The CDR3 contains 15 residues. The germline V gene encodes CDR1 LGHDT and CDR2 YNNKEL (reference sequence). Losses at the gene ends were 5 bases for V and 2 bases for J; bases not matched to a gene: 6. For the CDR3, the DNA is TGTGCCAGCAGCTCTACAACAGGGGGCAACACTGAAGCTTTCTTT. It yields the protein CASSSTTGGNTEAFF.

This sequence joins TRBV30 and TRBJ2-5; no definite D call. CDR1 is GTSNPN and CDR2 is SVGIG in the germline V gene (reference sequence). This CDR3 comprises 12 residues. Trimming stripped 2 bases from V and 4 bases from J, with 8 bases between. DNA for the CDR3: TGTGCCTGGAGTCTACGTAGAGAGACCCAGTACTTC. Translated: CAWSLRRETQYF.